The 19 T cell receptor beta chains below all came from one sample that was sequenced in a study of cytotoxic CD8 clonotypes in ibrutinib-treated CLL. Libraries were prepared by immunoSEQ multiplex PCR; TCRdb keeps only in-frame clonotypes and omits some of them. The sample lists some 290,000 clones, approximately 80% occurring once. The source was PBMCs, collected before ibrutinib treatment. Receptors originate from a human donor with chronic lymphocytic leukemia.

The V call is TRBV28, the J call TRBJ1-1; D ambiguous. The CDR3 sequence is 14 residues long. The V and J ends lost 2 bases and 1 base respectively, with 8 bases between them. CDR1 MDHEN and CDR2 SYDVKM come from the germline V gene. CDR3 sequence (DNA): TGTGCCAGCAGTTTAATACGGGGGAACACTGAAGCTTTCTTT. Its protein is CASSLIRGNTEAFF. The complete variable domain, with remaining parts taken from reference TRBV28 and TRBJ1-1, reads DVKVTQSSRYLVKRTGEKVFLECVQDMDHENMFWYRQDPGLGLRLIYFSYDVKMKEKGDIPEGYSVSREKKERFSLILESASTNQTSMYLCASSLIRGNTEAFFGQGTRLTVV.

The V and J genes are TRBV5-4 and TRBJ2-7; D is unresolved. This CDR3 has 14 amino acids. V lost 0 bases and J lost 5, with 12 bases in between. The germline gives CDR1 SGHNT, CDR2 YYREEE (reference sequence). The CDR3 DNA follows: TGTGCCAGCAGCTTGGCCGTATGGGATCACGAGCAGTACTTC. Translation gives CASSLAVWDHEQYF.

This clone has just one count. The chain has TRBV5-1 and TRBJ2-1; no clear D gene. The germline gives CDR1 SGHRS, CDR2 YFSETQ. The CDR3 contains 14 residues. V dropped 4 bases and J dropped 6 bases, with 14 bases sitting between them. CDR3 DNA: TGCGCCAGCAGCCCCCCGAGCCTCGCCAATGAGCAGTTCTTC. Protein: CASSPPSLANEQFF.

V gene TRBV11-2 combines with J gene TRBJ2-7, with 7 bases lining up with TRBD2. Trimming took 8 bases from V and 4 from J; bases not matched to a gene: 5. The CDR3 extends over 12 amino acids. From germline, CDR1 is SGHAT and CDR2 FQNNGV. The CDR3 here is CASGGSGYEQYF. CDR3 bases: TGTGCCAGCGGCGGGAGCGGTTACGAGCAGTACTTC.

This chain links TRBV19 with TRBJ2-7, with 7 positions matching TRBD1. Per germline, CDR1 LNHDA and CDR2 SQIVND (reference sequence). This CDR3 comprises 14 residues. V trimming: 6 bases; J trimming: 0 bases; junction bases outside the gene matches: 5. CDR3 loop: CASSGTVNSYEQYF. The CDR3 bases are TGTGCCAGTAGCGGGACAGTTAACTCCTACGAGCAGTACTTC.

This chain connects TRBV11-1 to TRBJ2-1, with TRBD2 matching 7 bases. This CDR3 spans 17 amino acids. V dropped 6 bases and J dropped 3; count of bases not matched to a gene: 14. Germline V gene lookup returns CDR1 SGHAT and CDR2 FQDESV (reference sequence). CDR3 in DNA: TGTGCCAGCAGAAAGGGAGGGCTAGCGGAATTCTACAATGAGCAGTTCTTC. Translation gives CASRKGGLAEFYNEQFF.

This chain links TRBV5-4 with TRBJ1-1, with TRBD1 matching 9 bases. J gave up 1 base and V 4 bases, and 5 bases lay outside the gene matches. There are 15 residues in the CDR3. The V gene's germline CDR1 is SGHNT and CDR2 YYREEE (reference sequence). The CDR3 loop is CASSLGTGRNTEAFF. The CDR3, as DNA: TGTGCCAGCAGCCTCGGGACAGGGAGGAACACTGAAGCTTTCTTT.

This clone came up once. V and J are TRBV30 and TRBJ2-5; D is unclear. V was pared by 0 bases and J by 2 bases, with 4 bases between. The CDR3 runs to 12 residues. The germline V gene encodes CDR1 GTSNPN and CDR2 SVGIG (reference sequence). The CDR3 DNA reads TGTGCCTGGAGTGTGGGTCAAGAGACCCAGTACTTC. Protein product: CAWSVGQETQYF.

V is TRBV5-8 and J is TRBJ2-3; TRBD1 matches at 8 bases. Germline values: CDR1 SGHTS, CDR2 YDEGEE. The CDR3 totals 12 residues. V dropped 2 bases and J dropped 9; count of bases not matched to a gene: 2. CDR3 in amino acids: CASSLGQGTQYF. The CDR3 coding sequence is TGTGCCAGCAGCTTAGGACAGGGAACGCAGTATTTT.

This rearrangement joins TRBV19 to TRBJ2-5; D not certain. The germline V gene has CDR1 LNHDA and CDR2 SQIVND (reference sequence). The CDR3 runs 15 residues. V lost 7 bases, J lost 5 bases, and 20 bases lay in between. The CDR3 region is CASTPRVGSRETQYF. Written as DNA, the CDR3 is TGTGCCAGTACCCCGCGCGTTGGGTCTCGGGAGACCCAGTACTTC.

CDR3: CSASEGQPQHF. CDR3 nucleotides: TGCAGTGCTAGCGAGGGACAGCCCCAGCATTTT. The chain uses TRBV20-1 and TRBJ1-5; D is undetermined. Trimming left V 3 bases short and J 7 bases short, with 7 bases between. There are 11 residues in the CDR3. Germline CDR1 DFQATT, CDR2 SNEGSKA (reference sequence).

The gene calls are TRBV9 and TRBJ1-2, with TRBD1 identical over 7 bases. Germline loops: CDR1 SGDLS, CDR2 YYNGEE. V lost 2 bases to trimming and J lost 2 bases; unmatched junction nucleotides: 12. The CDR3 is 17 residues long. CDR3 sequence reads: CASSVDPAWTGNYGYTF. CDR3 sequence (DNA): TGTGCCAGCAGCGTCGATCCAGCATGGACAGGAAACTATGGCTACACCTTC.

In the case of this clone: At one end the junction does not follow the germline gene, possibly because of a read error. This sequence joins TRBV7-7 and TRBJ2-3, with 12 nucleotides matching TRBD2. The germline V gene has CDR1 SSHAT and CDR2 FNYEAQ (reference sequence). This CDR3 region has 17 residues. In DNA form, the CDR3 reads TGTGCTAGCAGCTCCGGCCGGACTAGCGGGGCCACAGATACGCAGTATTTT. It is translated as CASSSGRTSGATDTQYF.

V is TRBV5-6 and J is TRBJ2-1; 11 bases fit TRBD1. From germline, CDR1 is SGHDT and CDR2 YYEEEE. V lost 5 bases and J lost 6; bases outside the gene matches: 4. This CDR3 is 14 amino acids long. CDR3 protein: CASRPDRGLNEQFF. CDR3 nucleotides: TGTGCCAGCAGACCGGACAGGGGGCTCAATGAGCAGTTCTTC.

This clone occurred many times. The V and J genes are TRBV29-1 and TRBJ1-1; tentative D call: TRBD1 (5 bases). The CDR3 contains 14 residues. V was trimmed by 8 bases and J by 1 base, leaving 17 bases between them. Germline V gives CDR1 SQVTM, CDR2 ANQGSEA. The CDR3 DNA sequence: TGCAGCACAAAGTCGGGGACTACGAACACTGAAGCTTTCTTT. It yields the protein CSTKSGTTNTEAFF.

This clone was observed a few times. V gene TRBV9 combines with J gene TRBJ2-1; TRBD2 matches 9 bases. J lost 6 bases, V lost 2 bases, and 6 bases had no gene match. Looked up from germline, CDR1 is SGDLS and CDR2 is YYNGEE. This CDR3 comprises 15 residues. This CDR3 reads CASSVSGSQVNEQFF. The DNA of the CDR3 is TGTGCCAGCAGCGTTAGCGGGAGCCAGGTCAATGAGCAGTTCTTC.

This chain joins TRBV15 and TRBJ2-1; 7 bases are shared with TRBD2. The length of the CDR3 is 15 residues. Per the germline V gene, CDR1 is LNHNV and CDR2 is YYDKDF (reference sequence). V was pared by 9 bases and J by 9 bases, with 17 bases of the junction left unmatched. The CDR3 DNA sequence: TGTGCCACGACCTATCTATCGGGCGGGAGCGTTGAGCAGTTCTTC. Protein: CATTYLSGGSVEQFF.

J is TRBJ2-1 and V is TRBV29-1, with 7 bases lining up with TRBD2. The germline gives CDR1 SQVTM, CDR2 ANQGSEA. Trimming cost V 4 bases and J 8 bases; bases outside gene matches: 11. The CDR3 totals 14 residues. Written as DNA, the CDR3 is TGCAGCGTTGGGGGTAGCGGGCGGTTGGATGAGCAGTTCTTC. Residues: CSVGGSGRLDEQFF.

The rearrangement links TRBV14 to TRBJ2-1; 9 nucleotides align to TRBD1. The V segment lost 7 bases and the J segment 7 bases; nucleotides outside the gene matches: 14. This CDR3 is 16 amino acids long. CDR1 and CDR2 (germline): SGHDN, FVKESK. CDR3 amino acids: CASTPHRGRSGNEQFF. In nucleotides, the CDR3 is TGTGCCAGCACTCCCCACAGGGGGCGAAGTGGGAATGAGCAGTTCTTC.